The 6 T cell receptor beta chains given below trace back to one sample, sequenced in a study of OX40 agonist ivuxolimab in advanced cancers. The protocol was immunoSEQ multiplex PCR, while the TCRdb copy is restricted to in-frame clones and leaves out a portion. The table includes tens of thousands of clones, about 92% detected once. This sample comprised CD4+ or CD8+ T cells sorted from blood, obtained in a trial of the OX40 agonist ivuxolimab. The receptor set was obtained from an adult with an advanced solid tumor such as melanoma, head and neck, liver or kidney cancer.

The chain combines TRBV11-2 with TRBJ2-7, with unresolved D. This CDR3 is 12 amino acids long. Germline V gene lookup returns CDR1 SGHAT and CDR2 FQNNGV. V lost 7 bases to trimming and J lost 7 bases, with 14 bases between them. CDR3 DNA sequence: TGTGCCAGCATGAGGAGTCTGGGAGAGCAGTACTTC. This encodes CASMRSLGEQYF.

The chain combines TRBV4-1 with TRBJ1-1, with D hard to call. The V end was cut by 2 bases, the J end by 6 bases, with 10 bases between. The CDR3 length is 13 residues. The V gene's germline CDR1 is MGHRA and CDR2 YSYEKL. The CDR3 here is CASSQYDDAEAFF. In DNA, the CDR3 is TGCGCCAGCAGCCAATATGACGATGCTGAAGCTTTCTTT.

The genes are TRBV7-9 and TRBJ1-2; 7 bases fit TRBD1. After removal of 3 bases from V and 3 bases from J, the junction contained 1 base not matched to a gene. Germline V CDR1 and CDR2: SEHNR, FQNEAQ (reference sequence). The length of the CDR3 is 13 residues. The CDR3, as DNA: TGTGCCAGCAGCTTTACAGGGGACTATGGCTACACCTTC. Its translation: CASSFTGDYGYTF. Full variable domain (rest looked up from reference TRBV7-9 and TRBJ1-2): DTGVSQNPRHKITKRGQNVTFRCDPISEHNRLYWYRQTLGQGPEFLTYFQNEAQLEKSRLLSDRFSAERPKGSFSTLEIQRTEQGDSAMYLCASSFTGDYGYTFGSGTRLTVV.

The chain links TRBV2 to TRBJ2-7, with 7 bases identical to TRBD2. This CDR3 spans 14 amino acids. Unmatched junction bases numbered 9, after V lost 4 bases and J lost 6 bases. Germline CDR1 reads SNHLY; CDR2 reads FYNNEI. The CDR3 loop is CASSGRFSGGEQYF. The CDR3 region has the DNA TGTGCCAGCAGTGGGAGGTTCTCGGGAGGCGAGCAGTACTTC.

The genes are TRBV14 and TRBJ1-2; TRBD1 is a possible D gene (6 bases). The CDR3 runs to 12 residues. V was pared by 1 base and J by 9 bases, with 9 bases between. Germline V CDR1 and CDR2: SGHDN, FVKESK. CDR3 coding DNA: TGTGCCAGCAGCCAAGCAAGGGACAGCTACACCTTC. Its protein product is CASSQARDSYTF.

V and J are TRBV9 and TRBJ1-4; D call uncertain. This CDR3 comprises 15 residues. Trimming removed 0 bases from V and 4 bases from J, with 10 bases in between. Germline-derived CDR1 and CDR2 are SGDLS and YYNGEE. The CDR3 is CASSVEGSFNEKLFF. DNA for the CDR3: TGTGCCAGCAGCGTAGAGGGCAGCTTTAATGAAAAACTGTTTTTT.